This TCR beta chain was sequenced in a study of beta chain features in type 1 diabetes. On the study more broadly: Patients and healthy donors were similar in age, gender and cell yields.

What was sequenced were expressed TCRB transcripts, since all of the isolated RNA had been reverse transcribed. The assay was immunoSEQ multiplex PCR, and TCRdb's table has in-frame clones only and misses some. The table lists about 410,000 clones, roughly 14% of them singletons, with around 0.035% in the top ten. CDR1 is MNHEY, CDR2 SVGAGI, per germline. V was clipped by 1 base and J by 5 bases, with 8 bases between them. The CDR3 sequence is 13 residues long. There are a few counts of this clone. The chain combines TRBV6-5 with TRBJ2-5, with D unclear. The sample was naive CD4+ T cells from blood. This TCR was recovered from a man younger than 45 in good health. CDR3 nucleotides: TGTGCCAGCAGTTACTATCTCACCGAGACCCAGTACTTC. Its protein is CASSYYLTETQYF.